This TCR beta chain was recorded in a study of post-analysis software for immune sequencing data. With regard to this clonotype: Its cognate antigen is unknown. The junction departs from germline at one end; a sequencing error may be responsible.

The TCR beta cDNA libraries carried unique molecular identifiers. MiXCR was run by TCRdb on the PCR reads, yielding one entry per CDR3 protein. This table holds some 800,000 distinct CDR3 sequences, roughly 50% found once. The CDR3 contains 16 residues. The germline V gene has CDR1 SGHRS and CDR2 YFSETQ. Study observations and caveats: When patients were compared with controls, about 5 TRBV segments were more frequent, TRBV5-6, TRBV5-1 and TRBV20-1 among them.

The TCR comes from a girl aged 10 to 17 with multiple sclerosis. Sequencing was performed on blood. V usage is TRBV5-1 and J usage is TRBJ2-7, with 9 bases that match TRBD2. With the DNA end fitting TRBJ2-5 better, the J assignment may be wrong. CDR3 in amino acids: CVSSLTPAGGGETQYF. In DNA form, the CDR3 reads TGCGTCAGCAGCCTGACCCCAGCGGGAGGAGGAGAGACCCAGTACTTC.